Reported below is one T cell receptor (beta chain). Its antigen is not known. V lost 5 bases to trimming and J lost 3 bases, with 21 bases between them. Germline V gene data show CDR1 as SGHTA and CDR2 as FQGNSA. The CDR3 is 17 residues long. This sample is drawn from a study of response to subunit inactivated influenza vaccine. Study conclusions and caveats: Every seasonal influenza vaccination brings in few new T cells, the authors suggested.

TCRdb fed the RT-PCR reads into MiXCR, producing one record per CDR3 protein. Altogether around 570,000 distinct CDR3 sequences are present, around 8% being singletons, with the ten largest covering 10% to 15%. This chain connects TRBV7-2 to TRBJ2-3; D perhaps matches TRBD1 (5 bases). The TCR was taken from a man aged 45 to 75 who received an inactivated influenza vaccine. The sequencing used PBMCs from blood, collected less than 30 months after vaccination. CDR3 residues: CASSLTRGGRRTDTQYF. For the CDR3, the DNA is TGTGCCAGCAGCCTTACAAGGGGCGGAAGGCGAACAGATACGCAGTATTTT. The whole variable domain, filled in from reference TRBV7-2 and TRBJ2-3, reads GAGVSQSPSNKVTEKGKDVELRCDPISGHTALYWYRQSLGQGLEFLIYFQGNSAPDKSGLPSDRFSAERTGGSVSTLTIQRTQQEDSAVYLCASSLTRGGRRTDTQYFGPGTRLTVL.